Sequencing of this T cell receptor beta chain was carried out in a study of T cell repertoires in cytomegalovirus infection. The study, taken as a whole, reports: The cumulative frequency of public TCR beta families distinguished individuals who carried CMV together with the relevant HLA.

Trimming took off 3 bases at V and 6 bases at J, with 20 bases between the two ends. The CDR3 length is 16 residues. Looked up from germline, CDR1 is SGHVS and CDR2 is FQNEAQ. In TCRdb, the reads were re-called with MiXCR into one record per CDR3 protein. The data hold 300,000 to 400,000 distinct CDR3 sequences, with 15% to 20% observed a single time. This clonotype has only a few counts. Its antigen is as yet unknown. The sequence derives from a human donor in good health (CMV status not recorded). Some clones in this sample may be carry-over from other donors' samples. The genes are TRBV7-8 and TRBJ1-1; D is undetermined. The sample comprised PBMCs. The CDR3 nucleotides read TGTGCCAGCAGCTTGGGCGGCCGCCAGAAGTCCGCTGAAGCTTTCTTT. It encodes CASSLGGRQKSAEAFF.